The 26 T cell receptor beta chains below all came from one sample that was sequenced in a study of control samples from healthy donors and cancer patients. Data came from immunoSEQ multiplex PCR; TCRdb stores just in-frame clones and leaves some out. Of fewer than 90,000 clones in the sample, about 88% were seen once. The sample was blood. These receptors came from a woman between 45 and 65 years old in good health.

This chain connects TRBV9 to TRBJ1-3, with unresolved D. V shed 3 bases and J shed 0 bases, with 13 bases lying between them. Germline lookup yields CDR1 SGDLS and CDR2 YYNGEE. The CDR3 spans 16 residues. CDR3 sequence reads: CASSDRAVSSGNTIYF. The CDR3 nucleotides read TGTGCCAGCAGCGACCGAGCCGTGAGCTCTGGAAACACCATATATTTT.

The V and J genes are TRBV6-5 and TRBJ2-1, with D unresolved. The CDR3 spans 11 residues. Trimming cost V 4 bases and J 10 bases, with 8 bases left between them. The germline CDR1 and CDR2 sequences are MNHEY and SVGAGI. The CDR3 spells CASSSGREQFF. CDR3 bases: TGTGCCAGCAGTTCCGGTCGCGAGCAGTTCTTC.

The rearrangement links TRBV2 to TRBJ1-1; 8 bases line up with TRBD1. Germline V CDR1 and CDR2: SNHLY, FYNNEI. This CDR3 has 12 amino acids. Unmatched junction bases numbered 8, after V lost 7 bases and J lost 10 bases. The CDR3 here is CASKKGQALAFF. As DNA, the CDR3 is TGTGCCAGCAAAAAGGGACAGGCTCTAGCTTTCTTT.

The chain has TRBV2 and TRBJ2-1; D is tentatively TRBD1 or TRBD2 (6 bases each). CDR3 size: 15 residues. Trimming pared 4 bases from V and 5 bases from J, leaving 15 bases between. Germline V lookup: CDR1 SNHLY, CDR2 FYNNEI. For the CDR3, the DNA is TGTGCCAGCAGTGCAACCGGGGGCCTTAACAATGAGCAGTTCTTC. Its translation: CASSATGGLNNEQFF.

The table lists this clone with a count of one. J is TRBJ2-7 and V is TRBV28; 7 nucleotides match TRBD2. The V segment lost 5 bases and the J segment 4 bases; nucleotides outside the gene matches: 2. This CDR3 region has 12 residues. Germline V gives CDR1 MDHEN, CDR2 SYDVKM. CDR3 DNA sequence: TGTGCCAGCAGTCTGGGGGGGTACGAGCAGTACTTC. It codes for CASSLGGYEQYF.

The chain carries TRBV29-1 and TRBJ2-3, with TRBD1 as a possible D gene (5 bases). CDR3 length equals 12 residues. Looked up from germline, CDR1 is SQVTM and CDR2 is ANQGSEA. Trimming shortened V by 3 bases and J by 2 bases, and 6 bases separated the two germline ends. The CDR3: CSVDRDTDTQYF. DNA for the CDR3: TGCAGCGTTGACAGGGACACAGATACGCAGTATTTT.

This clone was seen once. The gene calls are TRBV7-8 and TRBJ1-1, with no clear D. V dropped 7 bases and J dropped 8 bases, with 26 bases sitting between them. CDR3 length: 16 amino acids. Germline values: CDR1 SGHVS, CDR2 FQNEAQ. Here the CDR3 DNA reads TGTGCCAGCAACCGATTTGGGCTAGAGAACCGGGAGGAAGCTTTCTTT. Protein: CASNRFGLENREEAFF.

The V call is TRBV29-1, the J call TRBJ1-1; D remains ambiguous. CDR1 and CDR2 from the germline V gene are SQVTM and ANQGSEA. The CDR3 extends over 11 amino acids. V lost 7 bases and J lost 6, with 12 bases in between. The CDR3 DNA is TGCAGCGGCGCGTTGAGGTCTGAAGCTTTCTTT. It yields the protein CSGALRSEAFF.

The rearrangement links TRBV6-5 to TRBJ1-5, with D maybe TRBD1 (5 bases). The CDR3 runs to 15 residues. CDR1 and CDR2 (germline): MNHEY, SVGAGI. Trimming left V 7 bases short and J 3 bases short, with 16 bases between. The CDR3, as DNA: TGTGCCAGCACGGGGCAGATCAGAAACAATCAGCCCCAGCATTTT. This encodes CASTGQIRNNQPQHF.

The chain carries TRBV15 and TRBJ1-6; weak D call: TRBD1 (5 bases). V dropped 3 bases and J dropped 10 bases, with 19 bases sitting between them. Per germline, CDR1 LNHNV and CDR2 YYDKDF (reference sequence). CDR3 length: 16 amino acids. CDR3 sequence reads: CATSSYGTRPGSPLHF. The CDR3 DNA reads TGTGCCACCAGCAGCTATGGGACCCGGCCTGGGTCACCCCTCCACTTT.

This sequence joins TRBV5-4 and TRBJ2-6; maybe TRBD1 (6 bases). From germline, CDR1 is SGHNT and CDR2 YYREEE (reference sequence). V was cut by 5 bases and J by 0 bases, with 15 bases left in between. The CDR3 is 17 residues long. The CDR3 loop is CASRPTGWASGANVLTF. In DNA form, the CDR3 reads TGTGCCAGCAGGCCGACAGGATGGGCCTCTGGGGCCAACGTCCTGACTTTC.

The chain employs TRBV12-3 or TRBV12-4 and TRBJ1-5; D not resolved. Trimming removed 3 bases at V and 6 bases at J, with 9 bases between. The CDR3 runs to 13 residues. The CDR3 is CASSLWESQPQHF. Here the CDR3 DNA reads TGTGCCAGCAGTTTGTGGGAAAGTCAGCCCCAGCATTTT.

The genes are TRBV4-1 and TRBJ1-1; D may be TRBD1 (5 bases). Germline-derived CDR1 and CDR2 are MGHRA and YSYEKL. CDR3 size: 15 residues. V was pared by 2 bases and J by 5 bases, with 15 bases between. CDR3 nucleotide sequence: TGCGCCAGCAGCCAACGGGACTTCCGGGGGACTGAAGCTTTCTTT. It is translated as CASSQRDFRGTEAFF.

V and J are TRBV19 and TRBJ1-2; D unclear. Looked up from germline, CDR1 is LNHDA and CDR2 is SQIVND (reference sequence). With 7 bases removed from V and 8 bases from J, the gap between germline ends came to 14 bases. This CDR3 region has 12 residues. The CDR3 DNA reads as TGTGCCAGTACCCAATTTAGTGGCGGCTACACCTTC. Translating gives CASTQFSGGYTF.

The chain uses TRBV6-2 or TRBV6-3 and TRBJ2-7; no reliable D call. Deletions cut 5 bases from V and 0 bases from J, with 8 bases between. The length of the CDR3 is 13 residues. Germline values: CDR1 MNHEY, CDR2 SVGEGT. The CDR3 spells CASSNQGSYEQYF. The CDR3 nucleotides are TGTGCCAGCAGTAACCAAGGCTCCTACGAGCAGTACTTC.

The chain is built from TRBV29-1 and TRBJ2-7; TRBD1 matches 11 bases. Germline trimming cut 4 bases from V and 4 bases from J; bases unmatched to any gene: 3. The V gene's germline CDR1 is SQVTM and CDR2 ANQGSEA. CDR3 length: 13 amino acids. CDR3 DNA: TGCAGCGTTGCAAGGGACAGGGGGTACGAGCAGTACTTC. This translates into CSVARDRGYEQYF.

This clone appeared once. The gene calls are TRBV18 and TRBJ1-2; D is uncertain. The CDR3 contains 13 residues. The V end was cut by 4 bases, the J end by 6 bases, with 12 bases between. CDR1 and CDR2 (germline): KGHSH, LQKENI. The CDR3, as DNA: TGTGCCAGCTCACAGGCTCTTGGGGATGGCTACACCTTC. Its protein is CASSQALGDGYTF.

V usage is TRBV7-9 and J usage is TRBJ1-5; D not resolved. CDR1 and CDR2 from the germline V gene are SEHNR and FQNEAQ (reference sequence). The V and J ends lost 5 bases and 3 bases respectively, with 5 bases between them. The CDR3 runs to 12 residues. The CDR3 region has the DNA TGTGCCAGCAGCCCTCCCAATCAGCCCCAGCATTTT. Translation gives CASSPPNQPQHF.

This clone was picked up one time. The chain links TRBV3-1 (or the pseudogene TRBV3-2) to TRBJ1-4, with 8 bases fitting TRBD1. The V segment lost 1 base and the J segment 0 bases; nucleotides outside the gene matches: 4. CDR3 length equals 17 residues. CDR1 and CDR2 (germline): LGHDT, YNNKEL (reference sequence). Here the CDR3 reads CASSQASTGATNEKLFF. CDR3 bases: TGTGCCAGCAGCCAAGCATCGACAGGGGCAACTAATGAAAAACTGTTTTTT.

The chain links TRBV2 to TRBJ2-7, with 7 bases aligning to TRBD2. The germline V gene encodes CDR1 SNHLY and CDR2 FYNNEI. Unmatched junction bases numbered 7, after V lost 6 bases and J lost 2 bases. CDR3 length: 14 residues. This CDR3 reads CASRREGNTYEQYF. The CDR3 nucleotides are TGTGCCAGCAGGAGGGAGGGAAATACCTACGAGCAGTACTTC.

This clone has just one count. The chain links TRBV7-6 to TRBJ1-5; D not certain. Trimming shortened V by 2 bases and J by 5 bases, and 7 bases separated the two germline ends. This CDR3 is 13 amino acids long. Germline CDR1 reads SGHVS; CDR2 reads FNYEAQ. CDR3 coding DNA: TGTGCCAGCAGCTTAAGGGAGGATCAGCCCCAGCATTTT. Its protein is CASSLREDQPQHF.

CDR3 DNA: TGTGCCACCAGTTTCAGGGACAGTAATACGGATACGCAGTATTTT. It codes for CATSFRDSNTDTQYF. The J gene is TRBJ2-3, the V gene TRBV24-1; TRBD1 agrees at 7 bases. Per the germline V gene, CDR1 is KGHDR and CDR2 is SFDVKD. The CDR3 extends over 15 amino acids. Trimming at V came to 6 bases and at J to 6 bases, leaving 11 bases not matched to a gene.

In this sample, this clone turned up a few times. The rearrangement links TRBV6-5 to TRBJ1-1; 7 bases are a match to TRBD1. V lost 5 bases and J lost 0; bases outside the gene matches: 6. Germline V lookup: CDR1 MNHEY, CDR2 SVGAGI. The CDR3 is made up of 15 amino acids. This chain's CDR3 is CASSRDSPMNTEAFF. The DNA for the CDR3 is TGTGCCAGCAGTAGGGACAGCCCAATGAACACTGAAGCTTTCTTT.

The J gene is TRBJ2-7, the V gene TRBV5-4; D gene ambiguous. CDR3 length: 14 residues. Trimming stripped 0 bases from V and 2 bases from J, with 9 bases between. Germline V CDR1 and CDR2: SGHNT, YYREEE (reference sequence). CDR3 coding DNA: TGTGCCAGCAGCTTGGACAGAGCGACCTACGAGCAGTACTTC. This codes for CASSLDRATYEQYF.

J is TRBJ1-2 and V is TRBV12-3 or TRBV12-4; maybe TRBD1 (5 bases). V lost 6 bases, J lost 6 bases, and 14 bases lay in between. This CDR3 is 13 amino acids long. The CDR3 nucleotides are TGTGCCAGCAGCAAAGACAGTGGAGATGGCTACACCTTC. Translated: CASSKDSGDGYTF.

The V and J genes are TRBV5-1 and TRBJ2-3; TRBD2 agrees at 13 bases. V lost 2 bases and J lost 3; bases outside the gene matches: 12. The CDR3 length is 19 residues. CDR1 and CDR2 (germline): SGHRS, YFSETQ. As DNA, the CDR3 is TGCGCCAGCAGCTTCTCCCCCCCTGGGACTAGCGGGGATACAGATACGCAGTATTTT. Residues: CASSFSPPGTSGDTDTQYF. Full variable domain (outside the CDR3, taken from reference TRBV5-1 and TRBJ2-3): KAGVTQTPRYLIKTRGQQVTLSCSPISGHRSVSWYQQTPGQGLQFLFEYFSETQRNKGNFPGRFSGRQFSNSRSEMNVSTLELGDSALYLCASSFSPPGTSGDTDTQYFGPGTRLTVL.